The rows below give T cell receptor beta chains drawn from one sample of a study of blood T cell repertoires in COVID-19. Measured with immunoSEQ multiplex PCR; TCRdb has only the in-frame clones, and not every one. The sample lists some 200,000 clones; roughly 82% were seen once. Material: PBMCs or T cells enriched from blood (not recorded which). Receptors were obtained from a man in his forties who had recovered from COVID-19. Each CDR3 is given with its conserved first and last residue. D genes are given only for firm matches. Where a row states a size, it is once, few, many or the class of an expanded clone; other rows omit it.

j_gene,v_gene,abundance,d_gene,CDR3nt,CDR3aa
TRBJ2-7,TRBV9,NA,NA,TGTGCCAGCAGCGTAGCAACAGGATACGAGCAGTACTTC,CASSVATGYEQYF
TRBJ1-4,TRBV19,few,TRBD1,TGTGCCAGTAGGACCACAGGGGACGGCCTCAATGAAAAACTGTTTTTT,CASRTTGDGLNEKLFF
TRBJ1-1,TRBV12-3/TRBV12-4,few,TRBD1,TGTGCCAGCAGTTCCACAGGGGGGACTGAAGCTTTCTTT,CASSSTGGTEAFF
TRBJ2-3,TRBV5-4,NA,TRBD1,TGTGCCAGCAGCTTCCAGACAGGGATCACAGATACGCAGTATTTT,CASSFQTGITDTQYF
TRBJ1-2,TRBV7-2,NA,NA,TGTGCCAGCAGCTTATCACCAGGGAACTATGGCTACACCTTC,CASSLSPGNYGYTF
TRBJ2-1,TRBV5-6,NA,NA,TGTGCCAGCAGCTTCCTCATGATTAGCTCCTACAATGAGCAGTTCTTC,CASSFLMISSYNEQFF
TRBJ2-6,TRBV5-4,NA,TRBD1,TGTGCCAGCAGCTTACAGGGGACTGGGGCCAACGTCCTGACTTTC,CASSLQGTGANVLTF
TRBJ2-7,TRBV7-6,once,TRBD1,TGTGCCAGCAGCTTTCAAAACCGGGACAGCTCCTACGAGCAGTACTTC,CASSFQNRDSSYEQYF
TRBJ1-4,TRBV19,NA,NA,TGTGCCAGTAGTACATGGGGCCCCGCAACTAATGAAAAACTGTTTTTT,CASSTWGPATNEKLFF
TRBJ2-7,TRBV5-6,NA,TRBD2,TGTGCCAGCAGCTTAGGGACTAGTTCTTACGAGCAGTACTTC,CASSLGTSSYEQYF
TRBJ2-1,TRBV7-9,NA,TRBD2,TGTGCCAGCAGCGTACTAGCGGGAGAGGGGAATGAGCAGTTCTTC,CASSVLAGEGNEQFF
TRBJ2-2,TRBV7-9,NA,NA,TGTGCCAGCAGCTTGACAGTTACCGGGGAGCTGTTTTTT,CASSLTVTGELFF
TRBJ2-3,TRBV7-2,NA,NA,TGTGCCAGCAGCCCCTACGGAGCCCGACCTTCTAGCACAGATACGCAGTATTTT,CASSPYGARPSSTDTQYF
TRBJ1-4,TRBV10-2,few,TRBD1,TGCGCCAGCAGAGACCGGGACAGGGATAATGAAAAACTGTTTTTT,CASRDRDRDNEKLFF
TRBJ1-1,TRBV19,few,NA,TGTGCCAGTAGTATGGCGGCCGAACCTGAAGCTTTCTTT,CASSMAAEPEAFF
TRBJ1-5,TRBV7-2,few,TRBD1,TGTGCCAGCAGTAATGACAGGGACCAGCCCCAGCATTTT,CASSNDRDQPQHF
TRBJ2-2,TRBV5-1,once,NA,TGCGCCAGCAGCGGGGCCCTAAACACCGGGGAGCTGTTTTTT,CASSGALNTGELFF
TRBJ2-3,TRBV15,NA,NA,TGTGCCACCAGCCGGAATCCAGGGACAGATACGCAGTATTTT,CATSRNPGTDTQYF
TRBJ1-3,TRBV28,NA,TRBD1,TGTGCCAGCAGTCCCCCAGGGGGCTCTGGAAACACCATATATTTT,CASSPPGGSGNTIYF
TRBJ1-3,TRBV18,NA,NA,TGTGCCAGCTCACCAATCCGAGTGAGTGCTGGAAACACCATATATTTT,CASSPIRVSAGNTIYF
TRBJ1-5,TRBV18,NA,TRBD1,TGTGCCAGCTCACCCCGGACAGGGGGCGATGGCAATCAGCCCCAGCATTTT,CASSPRTGGDGNQPQHF
TRBJ1-1,TRBV12-3/TRBV12-4,NA,NA,TGTGCCAGCAGTTTAACGGGCACTGAAGCTTTCTTT,CASSLTGTEAFF